This entry lists 27 T cell receptor beta chains sequenced from one sample in a study of somatic mutations in cytotoxic T cells in rheumatoid arthritis. Sequenced by immunoSEQ multiplex PCR; TCRdb stores in-frame clones only, minus some. The data contain fewer than 30,000 clones, just under 75% of them singletons. The sequenced sample was CD8+ T cells sorted from blood. The receptors derive from a woman aged 18-35 years in good health.

The J gene is TRBJ2-3, the V gene TRBV6-5, with TRBD1 matching over 8 bases. The CDR3 has 15 amino acids. Looked up from germline, CDR1 is MNHEY and CDR2 is SVGAGI. V was pared by 5 bases and J by 3 bases, with 7 bases of the junction left unmatched. CDR3 in DNA: TGTGCCAGCAGTCCGACAGGGGATATTACAGATACGCAGTATTTT. As protein: CASSPTGDITDTQYF.

This chain joins TRBV19 and TRBJ2-7; no reliable D call. Germline CDR1 and CDR2: LNHDA and SQIVND (reference sequence). V lost 6 bases, J lost 2 bases, and 11 bases lay in between. This CDR3 comprises 13 residues. Here the CDR3 DNA reads TGTGCCAGTAGCCCGGCCGTAGCCTACGAGCAGTACTTC. Residues: CASSPAVAYEQYF.

This chain uses TRBV9 with TRBJ2-2, with D possibly TRBD1 on 6 matching bases. Deletions cut 2 bases from V and 6 bases from J, with 11 bases between. CDR3 length: 14 amino acids. Per the germline V gene, CDR1 is SGDLS and CDR2 is YYNGEE. The CDR3 reads CASSVHRESGELFF. Here the CDR3 DNA reads TGTGCCAGCAGCGTCCACAGGGAGTCCGGGGAGCTGTTTTTT.

The chain employs TRBV5-4 and TRBJ2-3; 10 nucleotides align to TRBD2. The CDR3 totals 15 residues. Unmatched junction bases numbered 9, after V lost 7 bases and J lost 4 bases. CDR1 is SGHNT, CDR2 YYREEE, per germline (reference sequence). Here the CDR3 DNA reads TGTGCCAGCTACACAGGGACTAGCGTTTCAGATACGCAGTATTTT. This codes for CASYTGTSVSDTQYF.

The chain carries TRBV4-1 and TRBJ2-1, with no clear D. Trimming took off 0 bases at V and 12 bases at J, with 9 bases between the two ends. The CDR3 contains 12 residues. Germline V gives CDR1 MGHRA, CDR2 YSYEKL. CDR3 residues: CASSQDGLRQFF. CDR3 nucleotides: TGCGCCAGCAGCCAAGACGGCCTGAGGCAGTTCTTC.

The chain joins TRBV21-1 to TRBJ2-1; the table gives TRBD1 as D, unverified against the DNA. TRBV21-1 is a pseudogene segment. The CDR3 is made up of 16 amino acids. The CDR3 nucleotides read TGTGCCAGCAGCAAAGTGTCCTCGCGCAAGGGGAATGAGCAGTTCTTC. Its protein is CASSKVSSRKGNEQFF.

The V and J genes are TRBV29-1 and TRBJ2-5; 13 nucleotides line up with TRBD2. Trimming at V came to 1 base and at J to 5 bases, leaving 16 bases not matched to a gene. The CDR3 runs to 19 residues. Germline V lookup: CDR1 SQVTM, CDR2 ANQGSEA. The DNA for the CDR3 is TGCAGCGTTGAAGTTATAGACGGGACTAGCGGGGTCCCGTGGGAGACCCAGTACTTC. This sequence encodes CSVEVIDGTSGVPWETQYF.

The chain recombines TRBV5-1 with TRBJ2-4; unclear D gene. This CDR3 is 13 amino acids long. The germline CDR1 and CDR2 sequences are SGHRS and YFSETQ. The V end lost 0 bases, the J end lost 8 bases, and 9 bases lay between the germline ends. CDR3 in amino acids: CASSLESADIQYF. CDR3 coding DNA: TGCGCCAGCAGCTTGGAATCGGCGGACATTCAGTACTTC.

This clone was detected only once. Other DNA sequences in this sample translate to the same CDR3. V and J are TRBV27 and TRBJ1-2; tentatively, D is TRBD1 (5 bases). V was clipped by 6 bases and J by 6 bases, with 11 bases between them. Looked up from germline, CDR1 is MNHEY and CDR2 is SMNVEV (reference sequence). CDR3 length equals 12 residues. CDR3 amino acids: CASSSGGDGYTF. In nucleotides, the CDR3 is TGTGCCAGCAGCTCGGGGGGTGATGGCTACACCTTC.

The gene calls are TRBV6-6 and TRBJ2-3; 10 nucleotides agree with TRBD2. Germline loops: CDR1 MNHNY, CDR2 SVGAGI (reference sequence). V gave up 10 bases and J gave up 3 bases; unmatched junction bases: 4. The CDR3 is 13 amino acids. For the CDR3, the DNA is TGTGCCATTACTAGCGGGAATACAGATACGCAGTATTTT. It codes for CAITSGNTDTQYF.

The chain has TRBV14 and TRBJ1-1; weak D call: TRBD1 (6 bases). Germline V gene data show CDR1 as SGHDN and CDR2 as FVKESK. This CDR3 has 11 residues. V was trimmed by 1 base and J by 10 bases, leaving 7 bases between them. This chain's CDR3 is CASSQGGRAFF. The CDR3 DNA is TGTGCCAGCAGCCAAGGGGGGCGAGCTTTCTTT.

The genes are TRBV4-2 and TRBJ2-5; TRBD2 aligns across 13 bases. This CDR3 is built from 18 residues. The germline CDR1 and CDR2 sequences are LGHNA and YNFKEQ. J was trimmed by 4 bases and V by 2 bases; bases with no gene match: 10. The CDR3 nucleotides are TGTGCCAGCAGCCAAATATTTGAGACTAGCGGGAGGCTAGAGACCCAGTACTTC. Protein: CASSQIFETSGRLETQYF.

This clone was detected once. V is TRBV6-4 and J is TRBJ2-3, with a weak D call TRBD2 (5 bases). Per germline, CDR1 MRHNA and CDR2 SNTAGT. The V end lost 9 bases, the J end lost 1 base, and 14 bases lay between the germline ends. The CDR3 has 14 residues. DNA of the CDR3: TGTGCCAGTAGCACAGCGGAAGGCACAGATACGCAGTATTTT. This sequence encodes CASSTAEGTDTQYF.

The chain has TRBV10-3 and TRBJ1-1; the D gene is possibly TRBD1 (5 bases). The CDR3 has 13 residues. Trimming took 4 bases from V and 3 from J, leaving 9 bases between them. From germline, CDR1 is ENHRY and CDR2 SYGVKD. CDR3 protein: CAISGPGHTEAFF. The CDR3 DNA follows: TGTGCCATCAGTGGCCCGGGACACACTGAAGCTTTCTTT.

This chain uses TRBV7-2 with TRBJ1-1; 11 positions match TRBD1. This CDR3 region has 15 residues. Germline CDR1 and CDR2: SGHTA and FQGNSA. The J segment lost 4 bases and the V segment lost 4 bases, leaving 5 bases of the junction unmatched. The CDR3 protein is CASSSPGQGVTEAFF. The DNA for the CDR3 is TGTGCCAGCAGCTCCCCGGGACAGGGGGTCACTGAAGCTTTCTTT.

The chain employs TRBV30 and TRBJ1-3; D is ambiguous. V lost 3 bases and J lost 0, with 18 bases in between. The CDR3 runs 17 residues. In germline, CDR1 is GTSNPN, CDR2 SVGIG (reference sequence). This CDR3 is CAWRTGGAELSGNTIYF. CDR3 sequence (DNA): TGTGCCTGGAGGACTGGAGGTGCAGAGCTCTCTGGAAACACCATATATTTT.

The rearrangement joins TRBV6-7 to TRBJ1-1; D uncertain. TRBV6-7 is sorted into the ORF group, with uncertain function. Trimming stripped 9 bases from V and 10 bases from J, with 18 bases between. CDR3 length: 12 residues. The CDR3, as DNA: TGTGCCAGATCTAAAAACCGCGGAGGAGCTTTCTTT. It is translated as CARSKNRGGAFF.

The chain links TRBV28 to TRBJ2-2; TRBD1 matches 7 bases. The CDR3 runs to 15 residues. J lost 1 base, V lost 8 bases, and 7 bases had no gene match. Per the germline V gene, CDR1 is MDHEN and CDR2 is SYDVKM. The CDR3: CASEKRTGNTGELFF. As DNA, the CDR3 is TGTGCCAGCGAGAAGCGGACAGGGAACACCGGGGAGCTGTTTTTT.

The rearrangement uses TRBV4-2 and TRBJ2-3, with a tentative D call TRBD2 (6 bases). The V and J ends lost 0 bases and 1 base respectively, with 11 bases between them. The CDR3 loop spans 16 amino acids. The germline CDR1 and CDR2 sequences are LGHNA and YNFKEQ. CDR3 DNA: TGTGCCAGCAGCCAAGAGATCGGGAGTGGCACAGATACGCAGTATTTT. This gives the protein CASSQEIGSGTDTQYF.

The chain recombines TRBV27 with TRBJ1-4, with D maybe TRBD1 (5 bases). The CDR3 has 15 amino acids. Germline CDR1 and CDR2: MNHEY and SMNVEV (reference sequence). The V end lost 7 bases, the J end lost 6 bases, and 18 bases lay between the germline ends. CDR3: CASKKAGQGDEKLFF. The CDR3 DNA reads TGTGCCAGCAAGAAAGCGGGGCAGGGAGATGAAAAACTGTTTTTT.

The chain's CDR3 is CASSLTEGGHTDTQYF. The CDR3 region has the DNA TGTGCCAGCAGCTTGACAGAGGGGGGACACACAGATACGCAGTATTTT. This sequence joins TRBV7-9 and TRBJ2-3, with D tentatively TRBD1 or TRBD2 (6 bases each). V shed 3 bases and J shed 2 bases, with 15 bases lying between them. This CDR3 has 16 residues. Germline V lookup: CDR1 SEHNR, CDR2 FQNEAQ (reference sequence).

A few counts support this clone. The chain joins TRBV12-5 to TRBJ1-2; D ambiguous. Trimming pared 0 bases from V and 4 bases from J, leaving 12 bases between. Per germline, CDR1 LGHNT and CDR2 FRNRAP. This CDR3 spans 15 amino acids. The CDR3 DNA is TGTGCTAGTGGTTTGGTACAAGGACGCTCCTATGGCTACACCTTC. Protein product: CASGLVQGRSYGYTF.

This sequence joins TRBV10-2 and TRBJ1-1; D is possibly TRBD1 (5 bases). The CDR3 sequence is 15 residues long. V was shortened by 6 bases and J by 0 bases, with 14 bases between the two germline ends. Germline-derived CDR1 and CDR2 are WSHSY and SAAADI. CDR3 nucleotides: TGCGCCAGCAGAACAGGCTCAGAAATGAACACTGAAGCTTTCTTT. It is translated as CASRTGSEMNTEAFF.

The chain combines TRBV29-1 with TRBJ2-3, with D perhaps matching TRBD1 (5 bases). V lost 3 bases to trimming and J lost 2 bases, with 6 bases between them. Germline CDR1 is SQVTM and CDR2 is ANQGSEA. The CDR3 is made up of 12 amino acids. CDR3 region: CSVETVTDTQYF. CDR3 bases: TGCAGCGTTGAGACAGTCACAGATACGCAGTATTTT.

The V and J genes are TRBV5-6 and TRBJ2-5, with 9 positions matching TRBD1. CDR3 length: 17 amino acids. CDR1 is SGHDT, CDR2 YYEEEE, per germline. V was clipped by 7 bases and J by 5 bases; unmatched bases: 18. The CDR3 sequence: CASGWKASGQGGETQYF. DNA of the CDR3: TGTGCCAGCGGATGGAAAGCCTCGGGACAGGGTGGGGAGACCCAGTACTTC. Full variable domain (remainder filled in from reference TRBV5-6 and TRBJ2-5): DAGVTQSPTHLIKTRGQQVTLRCSPKSGHDTVSWYQQALGQGPQFIFQYYEEEERQRGNFPDRFSGHQFPNYSSELNVNALLLGDSALYLCASGWKASGQGGETQYFGPGTRLLVL.

The V and J genes are TRBV1 and TRBJ2-7; TRBD2 is the table's D call, not checked against the DNA. TRBV1 is a pseudogene. CDR3 length equals 17 residues. Here the CDR3 DNA reads TGCACCAGCAGCCAAGGGCGACTAGCGGGAGCCCGCTCCGAGCAGTACTTC. Its translation: CTSSQGRLAGARSEQYF.

This clone was seen once. The rearrangement joins TRBV5-4 to TRBJ1-1; no reliable D call. Trimming stripped 2 bases from V and 1 base from J, with 6 bases between. This CDR3 is built from 13 residues. Germline loops: CDR1 SGHNT, CDR2 YYREEE (reference sequence). This CDR3 reads CASSFSTNTEAFF. The CDR3 DNA reads as TGTGCCAGCAGCTTTAGCACGAACACTGAAGCTTTCTTT.